What follows are 8 T cell receptor beta chains derived from one specimen sequenced in a study of PD-1 blockade in classical Hodgkin lymphoma. Each of the patients experienced relapse following autologous stem cell transplantation, and their brentuximab vedotin exposure differed. This table comes from immunoSEQ multiplex PCR, and its TCRdb copy is limited to in-frame clones, with some not included. The top ten hold about 20% of the sample, which has fewer than 25,000 clones, around 70% seen once. The source was peripheral blood mononuclear cells (PBMCs), collected at baseline. Source of these receptors: a human donor with classical Hodgkin lymphoma.

This clone has only a few counts. J is TRBJ2-4 and V is TRBV4-2; 8 nucleotides align to TRBD1. Germline V gives CDR1 LGHNA, CDR2 YNFKEQ. V trimming: 1 base; J trimming: 8 bases; junction bases outside the gene matches: 7. CDR3 length: 15 residues. The CDR3 loop reads CASSQALTGVDIQYF. The CDR3 nucleotides read TGTGCCAGCAGCCAAGCCTTGACAGGGGTGGACATTCAGTACTTC.

The V call is TRBV6-5, the J call TRBJ2-1; D not resolved. V dropped 5 bases and J dropped 5 bases, with 10 bases sitting between them. Germline V gene sequence: CDR1 MNHEY, CDR2 SVGAGI. The CDR3 consists of 13 residues. Here the CDR3 DNA reads TGTGCCAGCAGTAGGGCCGAACACAATGAGCAGTTCTTC. This gives the protein CASSRAEHNEQFF.

The rearrangement uses TRBV29-1 and TRBJ2-1; the match to TRBD2 covers 10 bases. The CDR3 runs 14 residues. With 6 bases clipped from V and 4 bases from J, the junction kept 6 bases outside the gene matches. CDR1 and CDR2 from the germline V gene are SQVTM and ANQGSEA. CDR3 DNA sequence: TGCAGCGTCGCACTAGCGGGATTATACAATGAGCAGTTCTTC. Its protein product is CSVALAGLYNEQFF.

This clone was seen once. V is TRBV18 and J is TRBJ2-2; 8 bases are shared with TRBD1. V was pared by 6 bases and J by 2 bases, with 11 bases of the junction left unmatched. The CDR3 has 17 amino acids. CDR1 is KGHSH and CDR2 is LQKENI in the germline V gene. The DNA for the CDR3 is TGTGCCAGCTCTTCTCAGGGGGCCGGACTCAACACCGGGGAGCTGTTTTTT. It yields the protein CASSSQGAGLNTGELFF.

The V and J genes are TRBV28 and TRBJ1-3; possible D gene TRBD1, 6 bases. CDR1 is MDHEN and CDR2 is SYDVKM in the germline V gene. Trimming pared 5 bases from V and 0 bases from J, leaving 14 bases between. The CDR3 loop spans 16 amino acids. Here the CDR3 DNA reads TGTGCCAGCAGTGGTGGCGGGGGCGACTCTGGAAACACCATATATTTT. Translation gives CASSGGGGDSGNTIYF.

This clone has a handful of counts. The rearrangement links TRBV27 to TRBJ2-3; D remains unclear. The CDR3 sequence is 16 residues long. V was trimmed by 5 bases and J by 2 bases, leaving 17 bases between them. From germline, CDR1 is MNHEY and CDR2 SMNVEV (reference sequence). In DNA form, the CDR3 reads TGTGCCAGCAGTCCCGAGCCGAACCTGGACACAGATACGCAGTATTTT. Translation: CASSPEPNLDTDTQYF.

This sequence joins TRBV28 and TRBJ2-1; TRBD1 aligns across 7 bases. CDR1 is MDHEN and CDR2 is SYDVKM in the germline V gene. CDR3 length: 20 amino acids. Trimming cost V 5 bases and J 5 bases; bases outside gene matches: 24. CDR3 in DNA: TGTGCCAGCAGTGCCCTCGTACCCCGAAGACAGGGAAGAGGGAACAATGAGCAGTTCTTC. Amino acid sequence: CASSALVPRRQGRGNNEQFF.

The V and J genes are TRBV5-4 and TRBJ1-2, with a weak D call TRBD1 (6 bases). V was shortened by 1 base and J by 4 bases, with 14 bases between the two germline ends. CDR3 size: 15 residues. CDR1 and CDR2 (germline): SGHNT, YYREEE (reference sequence). The CDR3: CASSLTGAHSYGYTF. As DNA, the CDR3 is TGTGCCAGCAGCTTGACGGGGGCCCACAGCTATGGCTACACCTTC.